What follows are 30 T cell receptor beta chains derived from one specimen sequenced in a study of shared clonotypes between healthy human individuals. Positive CCR7 selection of CD45RO-negative cells yielded the naive CD8 cells, and terminally differentiated effector memory CD45RA+ cells were excluded. The data were produced by immunoSEQ multiplex PCR, yet TCRdb's version contains in-frame clones alone and is incomplete. Of some 1,900,000 clones in the sample, around 96% were seen once. Sequences were obtained from naive CD8+ T cells sorted from blood. Receptors were obtained from a man younger than 35 in good health.

The chain uses TRBV4-1 and TRBJ1-2; D uncertain. The V end was cut by 4 bases, the J end by 2 bases, with 8 bases between. CDR1 MGHRA and CDR2 YSYEKL come from the germline V gene. The CDR3 extends over 13 amino acids. The CDR3 region has the DNA TGCGCCAGCAGCCCCGGGGTGAACTATGGCTACACCTTC. This sequence encodes CASSPGVNYGYTF.

The chain joins TRBV5-3 to TRBJ2-7, with D possibly TRBD1 on 6 matching bases. TRBV5-3 is designated an ORF whose function remains uncertain. V gave up 9 bases and J gave up 4 bases, with 14 bases separating them. There are 12 residues in the CDR3. The CDR3 nucleotides are TGTGCCAACAACAGGGATCCATACGAGCAGTACTTC. As protein: CANNRDPYEQYF.

The chain combines TRBV6-5 with TRBJ2-7, with D possibly TRBD1 on 5 matching bases. CDR3 length: 13 amino acids. From germline, CDR1 is MNHEY and CDR2 SVGAGI. Trimming left V 0 bases short and J 6 bases short, with 9 bases between. CDR3 loop: CASSYSQGFEQYF. DNA of the CDR3: TGTGCCAGCAGTTACTCGCAGGGATTCGAGCAGTACTTC.

This clone has only a few counts. J is TRBJ2-2 and V is TRBV5-1; 8 positions match TRBD1. This CDR3 comprises 15 residues. CDR1 is SGHRS, CDR2 YFSETQ, per germline. After removal of 2 bases from V and 5 bases from J, the junction contained 5 bases not matched to a gene. DNA for the CDR3: TGCGCCAGCAGCTTCTGGGACAGGTTTACCGGGGAGCTGTTTTTT. This sequence encodes CASSFWDRFTGELFF.

The chain employs TRBV30 and TRBJ1-1; tentatively, D is TRBD1 (6 bases). Trimming pared 0 bases from V and 7 bases from J, leaving 18 bases between. Germline loops: CDR1 GTSNPN, CDR2 SVGIG (reference sequence). The CDR3 runs 15 residues. In nucleotides, the CDR3 is TGTGCCTGGAGTGTCGGGGGGGGCGTTAAAAATGAAGCTTTCTTT. This translates into CAWSVGGGVKNEAFF. The full variable domain, in which reference TRBV30 and TRBJ1-1 provide the parts outside the CDR3, is SQTIHQWPATLVQPVGSPLSLECTVEGTSNPNLYWYRQAAGRGLQLLFYSVGIGQISSEVPQNLSASRPQDRQFILSSKKLLLSDSGFYLCAWSVGGGVKNEAFFGQGTRLTVV.

The CDR3 DNA reads TGCGCCAGCAGCCTACAAAGGGGACAGGGGAATGAAAAACTGTTTTTT. Translation gives CASSLQRGQGNEKLFF. V gene TRBV4-1 combines with J gene TRBJ1-4; 10 nucleotides agree with TRBD1. V lost 4 bases and J lost 5; bases outside the gene matches: 7. This CDR3 region has 16 residues. CDR1 is MGHRA, CDR2 YSYEKL, per germline.

Of note for this clone: Other DNA sequences in the sample encode the same CDR3. This chain connects TRBV28 to TRBJ2-7, with D uncertain. V was shortened by 3 bases and J by 0 bases, with 3 bases between the two germline ends. CDR1 is MDHEN and CDR2 is SYDVKM in the germline V gene. The CDR3 covers 12 residues. CDR3 protein: CASSFNSYEQYF. For the CDR3, the DNA is TGTGCCAGCAGTTTCAACTCCTACGAGCAGTACTTC. Supplemented by reference TRBV28 and TRBJ2-7, the full variable domain reads DVKVTQSSRYLVKRTGEKVFLECVQDMDHENMFWYRQDPGLGLRLIYFSYDVKMKEKGDIPEGYSVSREKKERFSLILESASTNQTSMYLCASSFNSYEQYFGPGTRLTVT.

The J gene is TRBJ2-7, the V gene TRBV27, with a weak D call TRBD2 (6 bases). Trimming removed 0 bases at V and 7 bases at J, with 10 bases between. CDR3 length equals 13 residues. Germline-derived CDR1 and CDR2 are MNHEY and SMNVEV (reference sequence). The CDR3 nucleotides read TGTGCCAGCAGTTTATCAGGAGGGTTAGAGCAGTACTTC. This gives the protein CASSLSGGLEQYF.

The chain carries TRBV2 and TRBJ2-2; 7 nucleotides match TRBD2. The trim removed 2 bases at V and 3 bases at J, leaving 9 bases unmatched. The germline CDR1 and CDR2 sequences are SNHLY and FYNNEI. This CDR3 is built from 17 residues. In nucleotides, the CDR3 is TGTGCCAGCAGTGAACCTCTTGCGGGGGAGGACACCGGGGAGCTGTTTTTT. Amino acid sequence: CASSEPLAGEDTGELFF.

This chain joins TRBV10-1 and TRBJ2-7; D unclear. The CDR3 sequence is 12 residues long. The V end was cut by 5 bases, the J end by 3 bases, with 8 bases between. Germline CDR1 and CDR2: WNHNN and SYGVQD (reference sequence). CDR3 bases: TGCGCCAGCAGTCCCGGATACTACGAGCAGTACTTC. It specifies CASSPGYYEQYF.

V usage is TRBV4-1 and J usage is TRBJ2-1; D gene ambiguous. CDR3 size: 18 residues. CDR1 MGHRA and CDR2 YSYEKL come from the germline V gene. V was clipped by 4 bases and J by 0 bases, with 19 bases between them. The CDR3 protein is CASSPTPPASPSYNEQFF. CDR3 in DNA: TGCGCCAGCAGCCCCACCCCCCCGGCAAGCCCCTCCTACAATGAGCAGTTCTTC.

This clone has just one count. This chain links TRBV27 with TRBJ1-4, with TRBD1 as a possible D gene (6 bases). The CDR3 length is 16 residues. Trimming removed 5 bases at V and 0 bases at J, with 13 bases between. Looked up from germline, CDR1 is MNHEY and CDR2 is SMNVEV (reference sequence). The CDR3 region is CASSPTGTATNEKLFF. Written as DNA, the CDR3 is TGTGCCAGCAGTCCCACAGGGACTGCAACTAATGAAAAACTGTTTTTT.

This chain uses TRBV10-3 with TRBJ2-2; D is ambiguous. V lost 7 bases and J lost 4, with 10 bases in between. The CDR3 consists of 13 residues. From germline, CDR1 is ENHRY and CDR2 SYGVKD. Here the CDR3 DNA reads TGTGCCATCATGGTTATGAGCACCGGGGAGCTGTTTTTT. It yields the protein CAIMVMSTGELFF.

The rearrangement uses TRBV6-1 and TRBJ2-3, with D possibly being TRBD1 or TRBD2 (5 bases each). Per the germline V gene, CDR1 is MNHNS and CDR2 is SASEGT. The CDR3 has 13 residues. The V and J ends lost 10 bases and 1 base respectively, with 12 bases between them. The DNA of the CDR3 is TGTGCCACCCCGGGACGCCGCACAGATACGCAGTATTTT. It specifies CATPGRRTDTQYF.

This rearrangement joins TRBV10-2 to TRBJ2-3, with D uncertain. The germline CDR1 and CDR2 sequences are WSHSY and SAAADI. The CDR3 length is 12 residues. Deletions cut 3 bases from V and 4 bases from J, with 5 bases between. The CDR3 region has the DNA TGCGCCAGCAGTGAAACCGCAGATACGCAGTATTTT. As protein: CASSETADTQYF.

This clone came up once. Additional DNA sequences in this sample encode the identical CDR3. The chain combines TRBV28 with TRBJ2-3, with a possible D match to TRBD2 (5 bases). Germline CDR1 reads MDHEN; CDR2 reads SYDVKM. The V gene lost 3 bases and the J gene lost 1 base, with 11 bases spanning the gap. The CDR3 is made up of 15 amino acids. The CDR3 DNA reads TGTGCCAGCAGTTTTCGGGCCGGGGGCACAGATACGCAGTATTTT. Its protein is CASSFRAGGTDTQYF.

The V and J genes are TRBV2 and TRBJ1-1, with 7 bases lining up with TRBD1. Germline assignment: CDR1 SNHLY and CDR2 FYNNEI. V trimming: 8 bases; J trimming: 7 bases; junction bases outside the gene matches: 13. The CDR3 runs 14 residues. CDR3 sequence reads: CASLAPGTVDEAFF. The CDR3 coding sequence is TGTGCCAGCCTTGCACCCGGGACAGTCGATGAAGCTTTCTTT.

This clone showed up just once. Other nucleotide sequences in the sample specify the same CDR3. The rearrangement links TRBV7-9 to TRBJ1-1; no clear D gene. CDR1 and CDR2 (germline): SEHNR, FQNEAQ (reference sequence). This CDR3 has 12 residues. Trimming cost V 1 base and J 7 bases, with 7 bases left between them. CDR3 coding DNA: TGTGCCAGCAGCTTAGTTGGGAGTGAAGCTTTCTTT. Translation: CASSLVGSEAFF. Using reference TRBV7-9 and TRBJ1-1 for the parts outside the CDR3, the full variable domain is DTGVSQNPRHKITKRGQNVTFRCDPISEHNRLYWYRQTLGQGPEFLTYFQNEAQLEKSRLLSDRFSAERPKGSFSTLEIQRTEQGDSAMYLCASSLVGSEAFFGQGTRLTVV.

The CDR3 reads CASSQETGGDEQYF. Written as DNA, the CDR3 is TGCGCCAGCAGCCAAGAAACAGGGGGGGACGAGCAGTACTTC. This chain uses TRBV4-3 with TRBJ2-7; weak D call: TRBD1 (8 bases). CDR1 and CDR2 (germline): LGHNA, YSLEER. This CDR3 is built from 14 residues. V shed 0 bases and J shed 5 bases, with 11 bases lying between them.

The chain is built from TRBV4-3 and TRBJ2-1, with 8 bases that match TRBD1. The CDR3 is made up of 15 amino acids. V shed 1 base and J 3 bases; nucleotides not matched to a gene: 2. From germline, CDR1 is LGHNA and CDR2 YSLEER. CDR3 in DNA: TGCGCCAGCAGCCAAGTAACAGGGGGCTACAATGAGCAGTTCTTC. It yields the protein CASSQVTGGYNEQFF.

This clone occurred a few times. V is TRBV7-6 and J is TRBJ1-4; D is undetermined. Germline assignment: CDR1 SGHVS and CDR2 FNYEAQ. This CDR3 is built from 11 residues. V was trimmed by 5 bases and J by 10 bases, leaving 8 bases between them. The CDR3 region has the DNA TGTGCCAGCAGCCCCGGAGGAAAACTGTTTTTT. Translating gives CASSPGGKLFF. The full variable domain, its missing parts supplied by reference TRBV7-6 and TRBJ1-4, is GAGVSQSPRYKVTKRGQDVALRCDPISGHVSLYWYRQALGQGPEFLTYFNYEAQQDKSGLPNDRFSAERPEGSISTLTIQRTEQRDSAMYRCASSPGGKLFFGSGTQLSVL.

The CDR3 coding sequence is TGTGCCAGCAGTTACGGAGGTCGAGGCGGGGAGCTGTTTTTT. Amino acid sequence: CASSYGGRGGELFF. The chain couples TRBV6-5 to TRBJ2-2, with D possibly TRBD2 on 5 matching bases. The CDR3 runs 14 residues. Trimming shortened V by 2 bases and J by 7 bases, and 11 bases separated the two germline ends. Germline loops: CDR1 MNHEY, CDR2 SVGAGI.

This chain links TRBV28 with TRBJ2-5; maybe TRBD1 (6 bases). CDR1 MDHEN and CDR2 SYDVKM come from the germline V gene. This CDR3 spans 17 amino acids. V was trimmed by 10 bases and J by 5 bases, leaving 29 bases between them. The CDR3 here is CATGPLQGIVNMETQYF. CDR3 sequence (DNA): TGTGCCACCGGCCCCCTTCAGGGGATCGTGAATATGGAGACCCAGTACTTC.

This clone came up a few times. The same CDR3 is also encoded by other DNA sequences in this sample. The chain carries TRBV10-1 and TRBJ2-7; TRBD2 aligns across 7 bases. The germline gives CDR1 WNHNN, CDR2 SYGVQD (reference sequence). CDR3 length: 14 residues. The trim removed 3 bases at V and 0 bases at J, leaving 2 bases unmatched. CDR3 DNA sequence: TGCGCCAGCAGTGAAGCGGGGTCCTCCTACGAGCAGTACTTC. This sequence encodes CASSEAGSSYEQYF.

The rearrangement links TRBV11-2 to TRBJ2-5; 7 bases fit TRBD1. The CDR3 consists of 15 residues. Germline lookup yields CDR1 SGHAT and CDR2 FQNNGV. V lost 5 bases and J lost 5; bases outside the gene matches: 11. CDR3: CASSAFDRARETQYF. The CDR3 DNA sequence: TGTGCCAGCAGCGCGTTCGACAGGGCCCGGGAGACCCAGTACTTC.

V usage is TRBV19 and J usage is TRBJ2-2; 12 positions agree with TRBD2. The CDR3 is 19 amino acids. Germline V lookup: CDR1 LNHDA, CDR2 SQIVND (reference sequence). The J segment lost 4 bases and the V segment lost 6 bases, leaving 15 bases of the junction unmatched. CDR3 in DNA: TGTGCCAGTAGGAAAACAATCAACGGGACTAGCGGGCCCACCGGGGAGCTGTTTTTT. This codes for CASRKTINGTSGPTGELFF.

The chain has TRBV27 and TRBJ2-7; 10 bases are shared with TRBD2. CDR3 size: 17 residues. The V gene's germline CDR1 is MNHEY and CDR2 SMNVEV (reference sequence). V lost 6 bases and J lost 2; bases outside the gene matches: 13. CDR3 protein: CASSPSGGNWVTYEQYF. As DNA, the CDR3 is TGTGCCAGCAGCCCTAGCGGGGGAAATTGGGTAACCTACGAGCAGTACTTC.

This chain uses TRBV19 with TRBJ2-7; the match to TRBD2 covers 9 bases. V dropped 9 bases and J dropped 2; count of bases not matched to a gene: 8. CDR3 length: 14 residues. Germline lookup yields CDR1 LNHDA and CDR2 SQIVND (reference sequence). CDR3 DNA: TGTGCCAGCACCCCTGTAGCGGGAGCCTACGAGCAGTACTTC. Translated, it gives CASTPVAGAYEQYF.

This sequence joins TRBV29-1 and TRBJ2-1; 16 nucleotides match TRBD2. The junction had 11 bases not matched to a gene; V was cut back by 8 bases and J by 1 base. The CDR3 spans 18 residues. Germline V gives CDR1 SQVTM, CDR2 ANQGSEA. CDR3 loop: CSTSPGTSGGGSYNEQFF. The CDR3 DNA is TGCAGCACCTCCCCCGGGACTAGCGGGGGGGGGTCCTACAATGAGCAGTTCTTC.

V usage is TRBV28 and J usage is TRBJ2-7; TRBD2 is a possible D gene (5 bases). The CDR3 has 12 residues. V gave up 6 bases and J gave up 7 bases, with 13 bases separating them. From germline, CDR1 is MDHEN and CDR2 SYDVKM. CDR3 sequence (DNA): TGTGCCAGCAGCGACGGGATAACTGAGCAGTACTTC. This sequence encodes CASSDGITEQYF.